Shown below are 31 T cell receptor beta chains from a single sample sequenced in a study of vaccination effects on CD4 cells after COVID-19. Assay: immunoSEQ multiplex PCR; the TCRdb copy retains only in-frame clones and omits some. The sample includes tens of thousands of clones, roughly 80% of them seen just once. Their recognized antigens are unknown. Sequencing followed a ViraFEST assay step that expanded antigen-specific CD4+ T cells with viral peptide pools. A roughly 10-day culture period preceded the isolation of CD4+ T cells. Recipients of the vaccine had no prior SARS-CoV-2 infection and negative nucleocapsid antibodies. Sequencing used CD4+ T cells from PBMCs cultured with HCoV-NL63 spike peptides, obtained before COVID-19 vaccination. Receptors originate from a human donor who received a COVID-19 vaccine.

The chain is built from TRBV6-2 or TRBV6-3 and TRBJ1-1; 9 positions match TRBD1. The germline V gene has CDR1 MNHEY and CDR2 SVGEGT. V gave up 6 bases and J gave up 6 bases; unmatched junction bases: 8. CDR3 size: 14 residues. This CDR3 reads CASSRTGVSPEAFF. CDR3 DNA: TGTGCCAGCAGCCGGACAGGGGTTTCGCCTGAAGCTTTCTTT.

The chain has TRBV6-2 or TRBV6-3 and TRBJ1-2; 10 bases agree with TRBD1. The V segment lost 6 bases and the J segment 8 bases; nucleotides outside the gene matches: 12. This CDR3 comprises 15 residues. Germline V gene sequence: CDR1 MNHEY, CDR2 SVGEGT. The chain's CDR3 is CASSQKGQGKGGYTF. DNA of the CDR3: TGTGCCAGCAGCCAAAAGGGACAGGGGAAGGGAGGCTACACCTTC.

The chain recombines TRBV19 with TRBJ1-1, with D possibly TRBD1 on 5 matching bases. The CDR3 is 14 residues long. V lost 9 bases and J lost 4, with 18 bases in between. CDR1 and CDR2 from the germline V gene are LNHDA and SQIVND (reference sequence). CDR3 region: CASKAGGRVTEAFF. The CDR3 DNA is TGTGCCAGCAAAGCCGGGGGGAGAGTCACTGAAGCTTTCTTT. Based on the CDR3 plus reference TRBV19 and TRBJ1-1, the full variable domain is DGGITQSPKYLFRKEGQNVTLSCEQNLNHDAMYWYRQDPGQGLRLIYYSQIVNDFQKGDIAEGYSVSREKKESFPLTVTSAQKNPTAFYLCASKAGGRVTEAFFGQGTRLTVV.

The chain uses TRBV7-2 and TRBJ1-4; D is uncertain. Germline-derived CDR1 and CDR2 are SGHTA and FQGNSA. Trimming took 5 bases from V and 3 from J, leaving 13 bases between them. The CDR3 has 15 amino acids. The CDR3 DNA sequence: TGTGCCAGCAGCCCCGACCGGGCTCCTAATGAAAAACTGTTTTTT. Amino acid sequence: CASSPDRAPNEKLFF.

This clone was found a few times. The V call is TRBV2, the J call TRBJ1-1, with D unclear. The CDR3 covers 13 residues. Trimming took off 6 bases at V and 6 bases at J, with 14 bases between the two ends. The germline CDR1 and CDR2 sequences are SNHLY and FYNNEI. In nucleotides, the CDR3 is TGTGCCAGCAGCGACCTGGTTGAGGCTGAAGCTTTCTTT. Residues: CASSDLVEAEAFF. The variable domain in full, completed from reference TRBV2 and TRBJ1-1, reads EPEVTQTPSHQVTQMGQEVILRCVPISNHLYFYWYRQILGQKVEFLVSFYNNEISEKSEIFDDQFSVERPDGSNFTLKIRSTKLEDSAMYFCASSDLVEAEAFFGQGTRLTVV.

The rearrangement joins TRBV2 to TRBJ2-7; maybe TRBD2 (5 bases). Germline CDR1 is SNHLY and CDR2 is FYNNEI. The CDR3 contains 11 residues. V lost 7 bases and J lost 4, with 8 bases in between. The CDR3 is CASKTNYEQYF. The CDR3 nucleotides read TGTGCCAGCAAGACTAATTACGAGCAGTACTTC. Based on the CDR3 plus reference TRBV2 and TRBJ2-7, the full variable domain is EPEVTQTPSHQVTQMGQEVILRCVPISNHLYFYWYRQILGQKVEFLVSFYNNEISEKSEIFDDQFSVERPDGSNFTLKIRSTKLEDSAMYFCASKTNYEQYFGPGTRLTVT.

CDR3 residues: CSVTGWSTEAFF. The CDR3 region has the DNA TGCAGCGTGACAGGGTGGAGCACTGAAGCTTTCTTT. The chain joins TRBV29-1 to TRBJ1-1; 7 bases are a match to TRBD1. This CDR3 spans 12 amino acids. The germline gives CDR1 SQVTM, CDR2 ANQGSEA. Trimming removed 6 bases from V and 4 bases from J; junction bases left unmatched: 5.

The J gene is TRBJ2-7, the V gene TRBV30, with 7 bases fitting TRBD1. CDR1 is GTSNPN, CDR2 SVGIG, per germline (reference sequence). CDR3 length: 16 residues. After removal of 2 bases from V and 4 bases from J, the junction contained 14 bases not matched to a gene. The CDR3 sequence: CAWSIKGQPSQYEQYF. The CDR3 nucleotides read TGTGCCTGGAGTATTAAGGGACAGCCTTCTCAGTACGAGCAGTACTTC.

The chain employs TRBV28 and TRBJ1-1; TRBD1 matches at 7 bases. Germline V gives CDR1 MDHEN, CDR2 SYDVKM. The CDR3 loop spans 15 amino acids. V dropped 10 bases and J dropped 4; count of bases not matched to a gene: 15. This CDR3 reads CATVMLTGAGTEAFF. Here the CDR3 DNA reads TGTGCCACCGTTATGCTCACAGGGGCGGGCACTGAAGCTTTCTTT.

The chain employs TRBV2 and TRBJ1-2, with D uncertain. This CDR3 is 16 amino acids long. V lost 0 bases, J lost 2 bases, and 13 bases lay in between. Germline V lookup: CDR1 SNHLY, CDR2 FYNNEI. CDR3 sequence: CASSEALQPSNYGYTF. In DNA form, the CDR3 reads TGTGCCAGCAGTGAAGCGCTTCAGCCGTCGAACTATGGCTACACCTTC. The entire variable domain, with the rest obtained from reference TRBV2 and TRBJ1-2, is as follows: EPEVTQTPSHQVTQMGQEVILRCVPISNHLYFYWYRQILGQKVEFLVSFYNNEISEKSEIFDDQFSVERPDGSNFTLKIRSTKLEDSAMYFCASSEALQPSNYGYTFGSGTRLTVV.

V gene TRBV6-1 combines with J gene TRBJ1-2; D unresolved. The germline CDR1 and CDR2 sequences are MNHNS and SASEGT. The CDR3 length is 17 residues. V dropped 2 bases and J dropped 7 bases, with 23 bases sitting between them. The CDR3 region is CASSELGASKSWIGYTF. Written as DNA, the CDR3 is TGTGCCAGCAGTGAACTGGGTGCCTCTAAGAGCTGGATTGGCTACACCTTC.

This clone was counted between two and nine times. The CDR3 region is CASSKNPGETQYF. The CDR3 nucleotides are TGTGCCAGCAGTAAGAATCCGGGGGAGACCCAGTACTTC. J is TRBJ2-5 and V is TRBV6-4; D might be TRBD2 (5 bases). Germline values: CDR1 MRHNA, CDR2 SNTAGT. V was shortened by 5 bases and J by 5 bases, with 12 bases between the two germline ends. The CDR3 sequence is 13 residues long.

The rearrangement links TRBV5-4 to TRBJ2-5, with D possibly matching TRBD1 (7 bases). Germline CDR1 is SGHNT and CDR2 is YYREEE (reference sequence). Trimming took 5 bases from V and 5 from J, leaving 13 bases between them. The CDR3 extends over 13 amino acids. The CDR3 region is CASRSTGRETQYF. DNA of the CDR3: TGTGCCAGCAGGTCGACAGGGAGGGAGACCCAGTACTTC.

V gene TRBV27 combines with J gene TRBJ1-2; 7 bases are a match to TRBD1. The length of the CDR3 is 16 residues. From germline, CDR1 is MNHEY and CDR2 SMNVEV (reference sequence). Losses at the gene ends were 5 bases for V and 1 base for J; bases not matched to a gene: 10. The CDR3 loop is CASSPQGGTFNYGYTF. As DNA, the CDR3 is TGTGCCAGCAGTCCCCAGGGGGGAACATTTAACTATGGCTACACCTTC.

This clone was observed a few times. The V call is TRBV28, the J call TRBJ1-1, with D possibly matching TRBD1 (5 bases). The CDR3 length is 11 residues. V was trimmed by 3 bases and J by 6 bases, leaving 5 bases between them. Germline CDR1 and CDR2: MDHEN and SYDVKM. CDR3 region: CASSFRAEAFF. The CDR3 DNA reads as TGTGCCAGCAGTTTCAGGGCTGAAGCTTTCTTT.

The V and J genes are TRBV27 and TRBJ2-3; the match to TRBD2 covers 15 bases. This CDR3 region has 12 residues. V shed 9 bases and J 13 bases; nucleotides not matched to a gene: 5. Germline loops: CDR1 MNHEY, CDR2 SMNVEV (reference sequence). The CDR3 loop reads CASRTSGGAKYF. The DNA of the CDR3 is TGTGCCAGTCGGACTAGCGGGGGGGCCAAGTATTTT.

The chain carries TRBV4-1 and TRBJ1-5; the D gene is possibly TRBD1 (5 bases). The CDR3 has 17 amino acids. Trimming left V 0 bases short and J 5 bases short, with 17 bases between. CDR1 and CDR2 (germline): MGHRA, YSYEKL. The CDR3 sequence: CASSQDRTPGWYQPQHF. The CDR3, as DNA: TGCGCCAGCAGCCAAGATAGGACACCCGGATGGTATCAGCCCCAGCATTTT.

This clone has a count of ten or more. The chain carries TRBV2 and TRBJ1-3; D not certain. The V gene's germline CDR1 is SNHLY and CDR2 FYNNEI. The CDR3 runs 14 residues. The V gene lost 8 bases and the J gene lost 2 bases, with 13 bases spanning the gap. The CDR3 region is CASLPIITGNTIYF. CDR3 coding DNA: TGTGCCAGCCTTCCCATAATCACTGGAAACACCATATATTTT. Full variable domain (outside the CDR3, taken from reference TRBV2 and TRBJ1-3): EPEVTQTPSHQVTQMGQEVILRCVPISNHLYFYWYRQILGQKVEFLVSFYNNEISEKSEIFDDQFSVERPDGSNFTLKIRSTKLEDSAMYFCASLPIITGNTIYFGEGSWLTVV.

This clone has a handful of counts. The genes are TRBV5-5 and TRBJ1-2; D gene unclear. CDR3 length: 13 amino acids. Trimming left V 0 bases short and J 1 base short, with 4 bases between. Germline CDR1 is SGHKS and CDR2 is YYEKEE (reference sequence). CDR3 in amino acids: CASSLDINYGYTF. CDR3 nucleotide sequence: TGTGCCAGCAGCTTGGACATTAACTATGGCTACACCTTC. Full variable domain (outside the CDR3, taken from reference TRBV5-5 and TRBJ1-2): DAGVTQSPTHLIKTRGQQVTLRCSPISGHKSVSWYQQVLGQGPQFIFQYYEKEERGRGNFPDRFSARQFPNYSSELNVNALLLGDSALYLCASSLDINYGYTFGSGTRLTVV.

The chain recombines TRBV5-5 with TRBJ2-3, with D possibly being TRBD2 (5 bases). The length of the CDR3 is 15 residues. Germline values: CDR1 SGHKS, CDR2 YYEKEE (reference sequence). The V end lost 4 bases, the J end lost 2 bases, and 14 bases lay between the germline ends. Here the CDR3 reads CASSLGPLATDTQYF. CDR3 DNA: TGTGCCAGCAGCCTCGGCCCCCTAGCCACAGATACGCAGTATTTT.

V usage is TRBV19 and J usage is TRBJ1-2, with 7 bases that match TRBD1. The CDR3 covers 15 residues. With 5 bases clipped from V and 4 bases from J, the junction kept 10 bases outside the gene matches. Germline V gives CDR1 LNHDA, CDR2 SQIVND (reference sequence). CDR3 in amino acids: CASSSLTTGVYGYTF. The CDR3 DNA reads as TGTGCCAGTAGTTCCCTTACCACAGGGGTCTATGGCTACACCTTC.

The chain employs TRBV6-5 and TRBJ1-6; TRBD1 aligns across 8 bases. The CDR3 spans 16 residues. V trimming: 2 bases; J trimming: 8 bases; junction bases outside the gene matches: 8. Germline CDR1 and CDR2: MNHEY and SVGAGI. The CDR3 here is CASSYNGRGPDSPLHF. CDR3 DNA sequence: TGTGCCAGCAGTTACAATGGCAGGGGGCCTGATTCACCCCTCCACTTT.

The rearrangement joins TRBV11-3 to TRBJ1-3, with D possibly being TRBD1 (5 bases). Trimming shortened V by 1 base and J by 4 bases, and 11 bases separated the two germline ends. CDR1 is SGHNT, CDR2 YENEEA, per germline. The CDR3 has 15 residues. CDR3 protein: CASSLGRQQGNTIYF. CDR3 sequence (DNA): TGTGCCAGCAGCTTAGGACGACAGCAAGGAAACACCATATATTTT. Variable domain in full (rest from reference TRBV11-3 and TRBJ1-3): EAGVVQSPRYKIIEKKQPVAFWCNPISGHNTLYWYLQNLGQGPELLIRYENEEAVDDSQLPKDRFSAERLKGVDSTLKIQPAELGDSAVYLCASSLGRQQGNTIYFGEGSWLTVV.

The V and J genes are TRBV5-1 and TRBJ2-6; possibly TRBD1 or TRBD2 for D (5 bases each). V lost 0 bases and J 4 bases, leaving 8 bases between the germline ends. Germline V gene sequence: CDR1 SGHRS, CDR2 YFSETQ. The CDR3 consists of 15 residues. This chain's CDR3 is CASSLGGTGANVLTF. CDR3 coding DNA: TGCGCCAGCAGCTTGGGGGGGACCGGGGCCAACGTCCTGACTTTC.

The chain combines TRBV28 with TRBJ2-1, with D hard to call. Trimming pared 5 bases from V and 2 bases from J, leaving 16 bases between. Germline CDR1 reads MDHEN; CDR2 reads SYDVKM. The CDR3 is made up of 16 amino acids. The CDR3 sequence: CASSPRSYMPYNEQFF. Written as DNA, the CDR3 is TGTGCCAGCAGTCCCCGATCTTACATGCCCTACAATGAGCAGTTCTTC.

The chain carries TRBV25-1 and TRBJ1-4; D is perhaps TRBD1 (6 bases). Trimming left V 2 bases short and J 8 bases short, with 18 bases between. Germline V CDR1 and CDR2: MGHDK, SYGVNS. The CDR3 has 16 amino acids. The CDR3 region has the DNA TGTGCCAGCAGTGAAGGAGGACGGGCAGGGGACGAAAAACTGTTTTTT. This sequence encodes CASSEGGRAGDEKLFF.

J is TRBJ1-2 and V is TRBV19, with D uncertain. The length of the CDR3 is 16 residues. Germline V CDR1 and CDR2: LNHDA, SQIVND (reference sequence). Trimming stripped 1 base from V and 5 bases from J, with 17 bases between. This chain's CDR3 is CASSIVLGRHLYGYTF. CDR3 sequence (DNA): TGTGCCAGTAGTATAGTCTTGGGTCGGCATTTGTATGGCTACACCTTC.

This chain connects TRBV7-8 to TRBJ2-7; D not resolved. The ends were cut back, 3 bases at V and 4 bases at J, with 13 bases in the middle. The CDR3 has 14 amino acids. Looked up from germline, CDR1 is SGHVS and CDR2 is FQNEAQ. This chain's CDR3 is CASSLWPGGYEQYF. CDR3 DNA: TGTGCCAGCAGCTTGTGGCCGGGTGGTTACGAGCAGTACTTC.

This clone was detected only a few times. The chain is built from TRBV20-1 and TRBJ2-1; D is perhaps TRBD1 (6 bases). There are 11 residues in the CDR3. Trimming removed 4 bases at V and 5 bases at J, with 6 bases between. Germline lookup yields CDR1 DFQATT and CDR2 SNEGSKA (reference sequence). This chain's CDR3 is CSANRDNEQFF. DNA of the CDR3: TGCAGTGCTAACAGGGACAATGAGCAGTTCTTC.

This clone was counted between two and nine times. CDR3 protein: CASSEGRRGYGYTF. The CDR3 region has the DNA TGTGCCAGCAGTGAGGGCAGGAGGGGCTATGGCTACACCTTC. The chain is built from TRBV2 and TRBJ1-2; a weak D match, TRBD1 (5 bases). Trimming took 3 bases from V and 4 from J, leaving 12 bases between them. The CDR3 spans 14 residues. Germline CDR1 is SNHLY and CDR2 is FYNNEI.

This clone is medium-sized by share. The J gene is TRBJ2-1, the V gene TRBV10-3; maybe TRBD2 (7 bases). Trimming pared 4 bases from V and 5 bases from J, leaving 15 bases between. The CDR3 contains 15 residues. Germline loops: CDR1 ENHRY, CDR2 SYGVKD. The CDR3, as DNA: TGTGCCATCAGTGGAGACGGGGGGCCCCACAATGAGCAGTTCTTC. It specifies CAISGDGGPHNEQFF.